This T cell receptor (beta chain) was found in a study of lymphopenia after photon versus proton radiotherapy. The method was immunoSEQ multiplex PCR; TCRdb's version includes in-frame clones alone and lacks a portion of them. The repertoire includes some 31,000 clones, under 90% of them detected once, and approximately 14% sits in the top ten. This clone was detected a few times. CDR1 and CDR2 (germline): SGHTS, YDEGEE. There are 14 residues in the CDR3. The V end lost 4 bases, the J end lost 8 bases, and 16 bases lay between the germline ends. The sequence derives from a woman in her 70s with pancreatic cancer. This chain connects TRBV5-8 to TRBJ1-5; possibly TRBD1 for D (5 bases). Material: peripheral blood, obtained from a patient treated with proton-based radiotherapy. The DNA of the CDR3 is TGTGCCAGCAGCGCACAGGCTCTCGGGGAGCCCCAGCATTTT. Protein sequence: CASSAQALGEPQHF.